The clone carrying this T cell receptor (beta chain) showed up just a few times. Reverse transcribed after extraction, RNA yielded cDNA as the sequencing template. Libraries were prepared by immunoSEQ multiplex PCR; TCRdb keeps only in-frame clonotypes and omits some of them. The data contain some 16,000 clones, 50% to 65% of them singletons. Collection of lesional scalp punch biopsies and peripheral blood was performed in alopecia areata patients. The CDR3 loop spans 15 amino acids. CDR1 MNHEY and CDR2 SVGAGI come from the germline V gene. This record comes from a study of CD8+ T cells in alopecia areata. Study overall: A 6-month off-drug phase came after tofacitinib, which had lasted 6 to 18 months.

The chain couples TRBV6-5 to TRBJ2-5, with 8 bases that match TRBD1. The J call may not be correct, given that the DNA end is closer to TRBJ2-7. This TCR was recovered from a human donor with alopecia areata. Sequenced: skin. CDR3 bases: TGTGCCAGCAGTTATCGGGCAGGGGGCGACTACGAGCAGTACTTC. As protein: CASSYRAGGDYEQYF.